The TCR beta chain under discussion was sequenced for a study of T-cell reconstitution after alpha-beta-depleted transplantation in children. Unique molecular identifiers were incorporated into the prepared TCRbeta library. TCRdb re-analysed the PCR reads in MiXCR, keeping a single row per CDR3 protein. Of hundreds of thousands of distinct CDR3 sequences detected, more than 9% appear once; the ten largest clones hold around 2.2%. Study results and caveats: In patients about two months after transplant, alpha-beta T cells reportedly arose from several hundred expanded graft clones. Surviving recipient T cells and thymic progenitors underlay high day-60 TCRbeta diversity in some patients. Among T cells one year after transplant, newly produced cells accounted for most counts and diversity.

This clonotype occurred many times. The antigen is undetermined. V lost 3 bases to trimming and J lost 0 bases, with 15 bases between them. CDR1 and CDR2 (germline): DFQATT, SNEGSKA (reference sequence). This CDR3 contains 16 residues. V gene TRBV20-1 combines with J gene TRBJ2-1; D remains unclear. The receptor was derived from a child younger than 10 with inherited bone marrow failure, due to receive a stem cell transplant. The sequences come from PBMCs, collected before TCRalphabeta/CD19-depleted stem cell transplant. The CDR3 nucleotides read TGCAGTGCTAGCGTTCGTCGACTTACCTCCTACAATGAGCAGTTCTTC. This sequence encodes CSASVRRLTSYNEQFF.